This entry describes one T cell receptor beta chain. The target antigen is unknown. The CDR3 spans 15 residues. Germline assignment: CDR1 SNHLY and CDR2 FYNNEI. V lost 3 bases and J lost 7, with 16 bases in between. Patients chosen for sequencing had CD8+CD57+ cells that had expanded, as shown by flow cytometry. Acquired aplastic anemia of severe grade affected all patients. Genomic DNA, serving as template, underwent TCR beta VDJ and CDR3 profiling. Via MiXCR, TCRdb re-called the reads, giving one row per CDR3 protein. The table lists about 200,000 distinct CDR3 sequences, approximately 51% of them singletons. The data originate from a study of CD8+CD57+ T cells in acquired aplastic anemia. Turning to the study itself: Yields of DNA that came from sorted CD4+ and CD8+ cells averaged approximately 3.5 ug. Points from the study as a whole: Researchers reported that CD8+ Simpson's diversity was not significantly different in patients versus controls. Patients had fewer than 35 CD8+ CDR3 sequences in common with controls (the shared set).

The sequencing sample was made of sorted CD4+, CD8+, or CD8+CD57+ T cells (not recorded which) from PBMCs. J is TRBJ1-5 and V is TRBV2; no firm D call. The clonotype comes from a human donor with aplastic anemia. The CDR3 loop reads CASSEGDEVGQPQHF. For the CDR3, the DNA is TGTGCCAGCAGTGAGGGTGACGAGGTAGGACAGCCCCAGCATTTT.